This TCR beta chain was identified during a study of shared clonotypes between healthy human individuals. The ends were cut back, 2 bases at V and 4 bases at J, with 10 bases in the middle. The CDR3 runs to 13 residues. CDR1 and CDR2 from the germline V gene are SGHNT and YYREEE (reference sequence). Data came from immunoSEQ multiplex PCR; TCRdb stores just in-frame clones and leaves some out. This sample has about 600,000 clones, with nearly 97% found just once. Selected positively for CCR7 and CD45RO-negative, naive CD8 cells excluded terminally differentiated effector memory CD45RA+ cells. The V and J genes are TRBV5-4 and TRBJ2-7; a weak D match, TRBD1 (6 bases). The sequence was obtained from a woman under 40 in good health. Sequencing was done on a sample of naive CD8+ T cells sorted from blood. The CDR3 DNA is TGTGCCAGCAGCTTAAACAGGGAGTACGAGCAGTACTTC. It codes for CASSLNREYEQYF.